The 25 T cell receptor beta chains listed next were all sequenced from one sample in a study of beta chain features in type 1 diabetes (dated by TCRdb to the late 2010s). Overall study outcomes, separate from this receptor: Type 1 diabetes patients showed a moderate but significant shortening of TCRB CDR3 length in all four CD4+ subsets.

Library preparation was by the immunoSEQ multiplex PCR assay. All of the isolated RNA was reverse transcribed with the High Capacity cDNA Reverse Transcription Kit, so expressed TCRB transcripts were sequenced. TCRdb provides this immuneACCESS table in a form limited to in-frame rearrangements. Some clones are lacking; in checked studies, under half of them reflect an unresolved V gene, and why the rest are absent is not known. This sample holds hundreds of thousands of clones; more than 12% were observed only once. 0.03% to 0.045% of the sample comes from the top ten. These receptors have no identified antigens. The specimen sequenced was naive CD4+ T cells from blood. The cell subset or site tag for this specimen amounts to: true naive CD4+ T cells. These receptors were collected from a man between 18 and 35 years old with type 1 diabetes.

This clone was recorded a few times. The chain joins TRBV6-6 to TRBJ1-3; TRBD1 aligns across 7 bases. This CDR3 has 16 amino acids. Germline values: CDR1 MNHNY, CDR2 SVGAGI (reference sequence). J gave up 2 bases and V 6 bases, and 10 bases lay outside the gene matches. The CDR3 nucleotides read TGTGCCAGCAGCCCCGCCACAGGGGTACCTGGAAACACCATATATTTT. It is translated as CASSPATGVPGNTIYF.

In DNA form, the CDR3 reads TGTGCCAGCAGCGTAGCGGGGACGAATGAGCAGTTCTTC. Translating it yields CASSVAGTNEQFF. The chain joins TRBV9 to TRBJ2-1; the D call may be TRBD1 or TRBD2 (5 bases each). Trimming cost V 0 bases and J 7 bases, with 8 bases left between them. Germline V gives CDR1 SGDLS, CDR2 YYNGEE. The CDR3 sequence is 13 residues long.

This rearrangement joins TRBV5-1 to TRBJ2-7; TRBD2 is a possible D gene (5 bases). Deletions cut 3 bases from V and 2 bases from J, with 21 bases between. The CDR3 loop spans 17 amino acids. The V gene's germline CDR1 is SGHRS and CDR2 YFSETQ. CDR3 DNA: TGCGCCAGCAGCTCCAGAATGTTCCAGGTGGGAGCCTACGAGCAGTACTTC. Protein sequence: CASSSRMFQVGAYEQYF.

CDR3 sequence (DNA): TGTGCCAGCAGCCCTTACTACACCTTC. Translation: CASSPYYTF. The rearrangement links TRBV9 to TRBJ1-2; D is undetermined. The germline CDR1 and CDR2 sequences are SGDLS and YYNGEE. Trimming stripped 4 bases from V and 10 bases from J, with 5 bases between. The CDR3 loop spans 9 amino acids.

Comments on this clone: Distinct nucleotide sequences in the sample also encode this CDR3. The gene calls are TRBV14 and TRBJ1-1; D remains ambiguous. The CDR3 covers 13 residues. V lost 4 bases, J lost 0 bases, and 6 bases lay in between. Germline lookup yields CDR1 SGHDN and CDR2 FVKESK. The CDR3 reads CASSPSMNTEAFF. CDR3 in DNA: TGTGCCAGCAGCCCTTCTATGAACACTGAAGCTTTCTTT. Filled out from reference TRBV14 and TRBJ1-1, the complete variable domain reads EAGVTQFPSHSVIEKGQTVTLRCDPISGHDNLYWYRRVMGKEIKFLLHFVKESKQDESGMPNNRFLAERTGGTYSTLKVQPAELEDSGVYFCASSPSMNTEAFFGQGTRLTVV.

The chain couples TRBV2 to TRBJ2-7; D is unresolved. The CDR3 is 13 amino acids. Trimming removed 5 bases from V and 2 bases from J, with 10 bases in between. In germline, CDR1 is SNHLY, CDR2 FYNNEI. CDR3 DNA: TGTGCCAGCAGTTTCGGTCGGACCTACGAGCAGTACTTC. Translation: CASSFGRTYEQYF.

CDR3 protein: CASSDTGTSAYEQYF. The CDR3 DNA is TGTGCCAGCAGTGATACCGGGACTAGCGCTTACGAGCAGTACTTC. The J gene is TRBJ2-7, the V gene TRBV28, with 10 positions matching TRBD2. Per the germline V gene, CDR1 is MDHEN and CDR2 is SYDVKM. J gave up 4 bases and V 5 bases, and 8 bases lay outside the gene matches. CDR3 length: 15 amino acids.

Note on this clone: An end of the junction does not agree with germline; a read error may underlie this. The chain recombines TRBV5-4 with TRBJ2-1, with unresolved D. The germline CDR1 and CDR2 sequences are SGHNT and YYREEE (reference sequence). CDR3 size: 12 residues. As DNA, the CDR3 is TGTGCCAGCAGTTTGGCGGCGAGCGAGCAGTTCTTC. This gives the protein CASSLAASEQFF.

This clone was seen more than once but under ten times. V usage is TRBV2 and J usage is TRBJ2-3; the D gene is possibly TRBD1 (5 bases). The CDR3 extends over 16 amino acids. Looked up from germline, CDR1 is SNHLY and CDR2 is FYNNEI. Trimming removed 4 bases at V and 9 bases at J, with 23 bases between. This CDR3 is CASSARPQGLAETQYF. CDR3 DNA: TGTGCCAGCAGTGCCCGCCCGCAGGGTTTGGCGGAGACGCAGTATTTT.

The chain recombines TRBV4-2 with TRBJ2-1; 9 bases map to TRBD1. With V trimmed by 0 bases and J by 7 bases, 7 bases remained unmatched. CDR1 and CDR2 from the germline V gene are LGHNA and YNFKEQ. This CDR3 spans 16 amino acids. CDR3 sequence (DNA): TGTGCCAGCAGCCAAGAGGCCGGGACAGGGCTTAATGAGCAGTTCTTC. This codes for CASSQEAGTGLNEQFF.

The V call is TRBV6-5, the J call TRBJ1-3; D gene unclear. The V and J ends lost 5 bases and 0 bases respectively, with 8 bases between them. In germline, CDR1 is MNHEY, CDR2 SVGAGI. The CDR3 runs 14 residues. The CDR3 sequence: CASSTAFSGNTIYF. CDR3 nucleotides: TGTGCCAGCAGTACAGCGTTCTCTGGAAACACCATATATTTT.

The rearrangement uses TRBV29-1 and TRBJ2-6, with 14 bases fitting TRBD2. This CDR3 spans 17 amino acids. CDR1 SQVTM and CDR2 ANQGSEA come from the germline V gene. V lost 6 bases to trimming and J lost 3 bases; unmatched junction nucleotides: 7. CDR3 nucleotides: TGCAGCGTAGGGACTAGCGGGAGATTCGGTGGGGCCAACGTCCTGACTTTC. As protein: CSVGTSGRFGGANVLTF. Variable domain in full (rest from reference TRBV29-1 and TRBJ2-6): SAVISQKPSRDICQRGTSLTIQCQVDSQVTMMFWYRQQPGQSLTLIATANQGSEATYESGFVIDKFPISRPNLTFSTLTVSNMSPEDSSIYLCSVGTSGRFGGANVLTFGAGSRLTVL.

The rearrangement joins TRBV5-1 to TRBJ1-5; D gene uncertain. This CDR3 comprises 13 residues. In germline, CDR1 is SGHRS, CDR2 YFSETQ. V lost 4 bases, J lost 4 bases, and 9 bases lay in between. CDR3 amino acids: CASSLMGNQPQHF. The CDR3, as DNA: TGCGCCAGCAGCCTGATGGGGAATCAGCCCCAGCATTTT.

This chain links TRBV6-5 with TRBJ2-7; a possible D gene is TRBD1 (6 bases). Between the trimmed V and J ends, which lost 7 bases and 2 bases, there was a span of 12 bases. This CDR3 has 13 residues. Looked up from germline, CDR1 is MNHEY and CDR2 is SVGAGI. The CDR3: CASNTGSTYEQYF. The DNA of the CDR3 is TGTGCCAGCAACACAGGGTCGACCTACGAGCAGTACTTC.

The chain has TRBV28 and TRBJ2-7; 14 positions match TRBD2. The CDR3 is 16 residues long. V shed 6 bases and J 5 bases; nucleotides not matched to a gene: 9. Germline CDR1 reads MDHEN; CDR2 reads SYDVKM. The CDR3 spells CASSRPTSGGANEQYF. The DNA of the CDR3 is TGTGCCAGCAGCCGACCGACTAGCGGGGGGGCCAACGAGCAGTACTTC.

This clone appeared a few times. V gene TRBV5-1 combines with J gene TRBJ2-6, with TRBD1 matching over 8 bases. There are 18 residues in the CDR3. CDR1 SGHRS and CDR2 YFSETQ come from the germline V gene. After removal of 0 bases from V and 3 bases from J, the junction contained 8 bases not matched to a gene. The CDR3 coding sequence is TGCGCCAGCAGCTTGGGGACAGGGCCCTTAAGTGGGGCCAACGTCCTGACTTTC. It yields the protein CASSLGTGPLSGANVLTF.

This clone was detected only a few times. V and J are TRBV19 and TRBJ2-2; maybe TRBD2 (6 bases). The CDR3 length is 16 residues. Trimming left V 5 bases short and J 4 bases short, with 17 bases between. Germline V lookup: CDR1 LNHDA, CDR2 SQIVND (reference sequence). As DNA, the CDR3 is TGTGCCAGTAGTGGGGCCGGGACTCAAGTCACCGGGGAGCTGTTTTTT. The encoded protein is CASSGAGTQVTGELFF.

A few counts support this clone. The gene calls are TRBV30 and TRBJ2-1; 8 bases are a match to TRBD2. V shed 0 bases and J 10 bases; nucleotides not matched to a gene: 8. CDR3 length: 14 amino acids. Germline V gene sequence: CDR1 GTSNPN, CDR2 SVGIG (reference sequence). In DNA, the CDR3 is TGTGCCTGGAGTGTACCAGCGGGAGTCGGGGAGCAGTTCTTC. It yields the protein CAWSVPAGVGEQFF.

This chain links TRBV2 with TRBJ2-5; D is unresolved. Trimming cost V 6 bases and J 1 base, with 9 bases left between them. The CDR3 contains 13 residues. Per the germline V gene, CDR1 is SNHLY and CDR2 is FYNNEI. The CDR3 DNA is TGTGCCAGCAGGGTAGCTGTCCAAGAGACCCAGTACTTC. This gives the protein CASRVAVQETQYF. Complete variable domain (other parts from reference TRBV2 and TRBJ2-5): EPEVTQTPSHQVTQMGQEVILRCVPISNHLYFYWYRQILGQKVEFLVSFYNNEISEKSEIFDDQFSVERPDGSNFTLKIRSTKLEDSAMYFCASRVAVQETQYFGPGTRLLVL.

V is TRBV28 and J is TRBJ2-1, with 9 nucleotides matching TRBD1. Germline V lookup: CDR1 MDHEN, CDR2 SYDVKM. The CDR3 sequence is 15 residues long. After removal of 3 bases from V and 10 bases from J, the junction contained 10 bases not matched to a gene. CDR3 residues: CASSFGGQGIGEQFF. CDR3 DNA: TGTGCCAGCAGTTTCGGCGGACAGGGGATAGGAGAGCAGTTCTTC.

J is TRBJ2-7 and V is TRBV27; 9 bases align to TRBD2. Germline loops: CDR1 MNHEY, CDR2 SMNVEV (reference sequence). The CDR3 totals 16 residues. V lost 0 bases and J lost 0; bases outside the gene matches: 3. The CDR3 DNA sequence: TGTGCCAGCAGTTTATCGGGACTAGCCCTCTCCTACGAGCAGTACTTC. Its translation is CASSLSGLALSYEQYF.

V is TRBV9 and J is TRBJ2-5, with a tentative D call TRBD1 (5 bases). CDR1 SGDLS and CDR2 YYNGEE come from the germline V gene. The CDR3 runs 17 residues. V dropped 0 bases and J dropped 2 bases, with 17 bases sitting between them. The DNA of the CDR3 is TGTGCCAGCAGCGTAGAAGTAAGGGGAACGGCTCAAGAGACCCAGTACTTC. Translation gives CASSVEVRGTAQETQYF.

The table lists this clone with a few counts. This CDR3 reads CASSSSLAYEQYF. CDR3 DNA sequence: TGCGCCAGCAGCTCCTCCCTGGCCTACGAGCAGTACTTC. This chain uses TRBV5-1 with TRBJ2-7; D is undetermined. The germline CDR1 and CDR2 sequences are SGHRS and YFSETQ. The CDR3 is 13 amino acids. Trimming took 3 bases from V and 2 from J, leaving 9 bases between them.

The CDR3 DNA sequence: TGTGCCAGCAGCTTAGCCAGGGACGGCCAGCCCCAGCATTTT. Protein: CASSLARDGQPQHF. The chain uses TRBV7-9 and TRBJ1-5, with D maybe TRBD1 (5 bases). Germline V lookup: CDR1 SEHNR, CDR2 FQNEAQ (reference sequence). The CDR3 is 14 residues long. V was pared by 0 bases and J by 7 bases, with 10 bases between. Based on the CDR3 plus reference TRBV7-9 and TRBJ1-5, the full variable domain is DTGVSQNPRHKITKRGQNVTFRCDPISEHNRLYWYRQTLGQGPEFLTYFQNEAQLEKSRLLSDRFSAERPKGSFSTLEIQRTEQGDSAMYLCASSLARDGQPQHFGDGTRLSIL.

This chain uses TRBV11-2 with TRBJ2-2; 8 bases are shared with TRBD2. Looked up from germline, CDR1 is SGHAT and CDR2 is FQNNGV. The CDR3 loop spans 16 amino acids. The trim removed 3 bases at V and 0 bases at J, leaving 3 bases unmatched. The CDR3, as DNA: TGTGCCAGCAGCTTCCGGACTAGCTCGAACACCGGGGAGCTGTTTTTT. Its translation: CASSFRTSSNTGELFF.